The next 6 T cell receptor beta chains were all read from a single sample in a study of T-cell memory formation after mild COVID-19. MiXCR, applied by TCRdb to the 5' RACE reads, yields one record per CDR3 protein. The sample includes about 240,000 distinct CDR3 sequences, over 8.5% of them seen just once. What was sequenced was PBMCs or a T cell subset sorted from them (not recorded which). The receptors shown here come from a man younger than 35 who had mild COVID-19 (a few samples of this study predate the infection). Cell type and time point are not known.

The chain uses TRBV10-2 and TRBJ2-5; D is undetermined. The germline V gene encodes CDR1 WSHSY and CDR2 SAAADI. The CDR3 is made up of 12 amino acids. V lost 4 bases to trimming and J lost 4 bases, with 7 bases between them. This chain's CDR3 is CASSGQVETQYF. For the CDR3, the DNA is TGCGCCAGCAGTGGGCAGGTAGAGACCCAGTACTTC.

This clonotype came up many times. The chain recombines TRBV6-1 with TRBJ2-7; the D is unclear. This CDR3 region has 15 residues. The V gene's germline CDR1 is MNHNS and CDR2 SASEGT. The germline V and J ends were trimmed by 6 bases and 4 bases, with 19 bases remaining between them. The CDR3 coding sequence is TGTGCCAGCAGCCAGCCGACTCTAATTGGATACGAGCAGTACGTC. Its translation: CASSQPTLIGYEQYV.

This clonotype has more than one count but fewer than ten. The chain joins TRBV12-3 or TRBV12-4 to TRBJ1-1; a weak D match, TRBD1 (6 bases). This CDR3 region has 12 residues. V lost 5 bases, J lost 11 bases, and 15 bases lay in between. CDR3 DNA: TGTGCCAGCAGTAGGGGCAGGGACACCGCTTTCTTT. Its translation: CASSRGRDTAFF.

This clonotype has ten or more counts. The rearrangement links TRBV7-2 to TRBJ1-4; D not certain. CDR3 length equals 14 residues. From germline, CDR1 is SGHTA and CDR2 FQGNSA. V was trimmed by 1 base and J by 0 bases, leaving 3 bases between them. CDR3 coding DNA: TGTGCCAGCAGCTTAGATGCAACTAATGAAAAACTGTTTTTT. It yields the protein CASSLDATNEKLFF. The variable domain in full, with the rest retrieved from reference TRBV7-2 and TRBJ1-4, is GAGVSQSPSNKVTEKGKDVELRCDPISGHTALYWYRQSLGQGLEFLIYFQGNSAPDKSGLPSDRFSAERTGGSVSTLTIQRTQQEDSAVYLCASSLDATNEKLFFGSGTQLSVL.

The chain joins TRBV7-2 to TRBJ2-1; 8 bases align to TRBD1. Trimming took 6 bases from V and 2 from J; bases not matched to a gene: 6. The CDR3 sequence is 15 residues long. Germline CDR1 is SGHTA and CDR2 is FQGNSA. CDR3 protein: CASRRDRGAYNEQFF. The CDR3 nucleotides are TGTGCCAGCAGGCGTGACAGGGGAGCCTACAATGAGCAGTTCTTC.

This clonotype was seen a handful of times. The rearrangement joins TRBV11-2 to TRBJ1-2; weak D call: TRBD1 (6 bases). Germline V CDR1 and CDR2: SGHAT, FQNNGV. This CDR3 has 17 residues. Trimming left V 5 bases short and J 2 bases short, with 21 bases between. In DNA, the CDR3 is TGTGCCAGCAGCCCGCCGCCGGGGGGCGAGCTCAACTATGGCTACACCTTC. Its translation is CASSPPPGGELNYGYTF.